This TCR beta chain emerged from a study of cytomegalovirus exposure and HLA in healthy donors. Turning to the study itself: There were just under 400 genotyped donors. Of these, about 86% fell in the genetic ancestry cluster associated with self-reported Caucasian donors.

A remark on this clone: Its antigen remains unknown.

In the PCR, 60 Vbeta and 13 Jbeta primers were used. Clones were read by immunoSEQ multiplex PCR, and TCRdb kept only the in-frame ones, dropping some. The sample holds 150,000 to 200,000 clones. Trimming removed 7 bases from V and 0 bases from J, with 15 bases in between. There are 15 residues in the CDR3. The germline V gene has CDR1 SGHVS and CDR2 FQNEAQ. Study-level results: Later analysis identified several of the most significant clusters that appeared linked to common viral pathogens.

The sequence derives from a young man in good health and CMV-seronegative. The source material was PBMCs. This chain joins TRBV7-8 and TRBJ1-1; D might be TRBD1 (5 bases). As DNA, the CDR3 is TGTGCCAGCACCAAGACAGAGTTCGTGAACACTGAAGCTTTCTTT. This sequence encodes CASTKTEFVNTEAFF.